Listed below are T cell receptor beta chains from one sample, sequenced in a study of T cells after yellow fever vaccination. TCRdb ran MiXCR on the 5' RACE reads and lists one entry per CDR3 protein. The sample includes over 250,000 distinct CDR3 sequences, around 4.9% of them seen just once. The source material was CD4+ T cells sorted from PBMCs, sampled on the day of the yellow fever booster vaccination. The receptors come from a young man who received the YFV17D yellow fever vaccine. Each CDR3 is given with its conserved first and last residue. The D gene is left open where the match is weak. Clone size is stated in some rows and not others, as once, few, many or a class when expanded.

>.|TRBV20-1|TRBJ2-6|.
TGCAGTGCTAGAGATGTGGACTCTGGGGCCAACGTCCTGACTTTC
CSARDVDSGANVLTF
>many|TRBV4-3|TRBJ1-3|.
TGCGCCAGCAGCCAAGATATACAACCTGGAAACACCATATATTTT
CASSQDIQPGNTIYF
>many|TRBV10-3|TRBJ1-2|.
TGTGCCATCAGTGAGTCATCAGGGCAGACCTATGGCTACACCTTC
CAISESSGQTYGYTF
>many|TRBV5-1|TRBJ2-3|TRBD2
TGCGCCAGCAGCTTATCAGCGGGGAGCACAGATACGCAGTATTTT
CASSLSAGSTDTQYF
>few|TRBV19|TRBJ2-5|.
TGTGCCAGTAGTATTTCGAGGAGGGAGACCCAGTACTTC
CASSISRRETQYF
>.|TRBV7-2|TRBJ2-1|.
TGTGCCAGCAGCTTGAAGGACTGGTCCTACAATGAGCAGTTCTTC
CASSLKDWSYNEQFF
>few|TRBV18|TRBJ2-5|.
TGTGCCAGCTCACCACTACGGGGAGCTAAAGAGACCCAGTACTTC
CASSPLRGAKETQYF
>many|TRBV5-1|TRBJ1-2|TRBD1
TGCGCCAGCAGCTTCTCCGGGACAGGAGGCTACACCTTC
CASSFSGTGGYTF
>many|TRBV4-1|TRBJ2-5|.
TGCGCCAGCAGCCTTGGGACATCGGAGACCCAGTACTTC
CASSLGTSETQYF
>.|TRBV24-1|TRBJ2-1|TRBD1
TGTGCCACCAGTCCGGGACAGGTCCAAAATGAGCAGTTCTTC
CATSPGQVQNEQFF
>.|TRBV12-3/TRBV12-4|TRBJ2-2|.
TGTGCCAGCAGAACACCCGGGGAGCTGTTTTTT
CASRTPGELFF
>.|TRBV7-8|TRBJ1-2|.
TGTGCCAGCAGACCTAGGGCAGGGAATGGCTACACCTTC
CASRPRAGNGYTF
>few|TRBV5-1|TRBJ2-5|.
TGCGCCAGCAGCTTGTTGGCAGCCGTTTCTGAGGAGACCCAGTACTTC
CASSLLAAVSEETQYF
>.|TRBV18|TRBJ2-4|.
TGTGCCAGCTCACCACCGTCGAGAGGCATTCAGTACTTC
CASSPPSRGIQYF
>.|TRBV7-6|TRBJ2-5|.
TGTGCCAGCAATGACTCCCCGCGAGGGAAGTGGGCCCAGTACTTC
CASNDSPRGKWAQYF
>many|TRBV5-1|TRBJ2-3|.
TGCGCCAGCAGCTTGGGAGTAGATACGCAGTATTTT
CASSLGVDTQYF
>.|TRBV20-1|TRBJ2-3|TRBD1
TGCAGTGCTAGAGATAAAGACAGGGGGAGAGATACGCAGTATTTT
CSARDKDRGRDTQYF
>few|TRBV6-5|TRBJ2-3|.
TGTGCCAGCAGTTACTCGGGGATGAGCACAGATACGCAGTATTTT
CASSYSGMSTDTQYF
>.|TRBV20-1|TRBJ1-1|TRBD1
TGCAGTGCCGCGGTGCTTCGGCCAGGGGGCGGCACTGAAGCTTTCTTT
CSAAVLRPGGGTEAFF
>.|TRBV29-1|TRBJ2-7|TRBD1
TGCAGCGTCAGACAGGGTAGGGAGCAGTACTTC
CSVRQGREQYF
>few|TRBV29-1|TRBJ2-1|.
TGCAGCGTTGAACAGGGCGGGGATGAGCAGTTCTTC
CSVEQGGDEQFF
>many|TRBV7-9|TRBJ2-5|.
TGTGCCAGCGGGGACCGCCTAAGGGGAGAGACCCAGTACTTC
CASGDRLRGETQYF
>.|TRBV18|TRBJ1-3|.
TGTGCCAGCTCACCCCGGGACGGAAGCTCTGGAAACACCATATATTTT
CASSPRDGSSGNTIYF
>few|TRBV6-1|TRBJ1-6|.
TGTGCCAGCAGTGAAGGACGTAGGAGCTCCTATAATTCACCCCTCCACTTT
CASSEGRRSSYNSPLHF
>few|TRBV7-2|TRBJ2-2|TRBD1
TGTGCCAGCAGCGAAGGGACAGGGTGGGCCGGGGAGCTGTTTTTT
CASSEGTGWAGELFF
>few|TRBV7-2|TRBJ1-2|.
TGTGCCAGCAGTTTTCTCGAGGGCTATGGCTACACCTTC
CASSFLEGYGYTF
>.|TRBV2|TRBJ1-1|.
TGTGCCAGCAGTGACGGGGGGAGGACTGAAGCTTTCTTT
CASSDGGRTEAFF
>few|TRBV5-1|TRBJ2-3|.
TGCGCCAGCAGCTTGAGGCAGGGGGGTTCCGATACGCAGTATTTT
CASSLRQGGSDTQYF
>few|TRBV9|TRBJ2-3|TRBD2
TGTGCCAGCACAAGCGGGGGAGCAGATACGCAGTATTTT
CASTSGGADTQYF
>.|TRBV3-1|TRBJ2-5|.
TGTGCCAGCAGCCCTCCTCCGGGGGCCCAAGAGACCCAGTACTTC
CASSPPPGAQETQYF
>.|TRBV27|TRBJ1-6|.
TGTGCCAGCAGTTCACACAGTGCCTCACCCCTCCACTTT
CASSSHSASPLHF
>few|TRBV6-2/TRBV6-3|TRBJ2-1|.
TGTGCCAGCAGTGCCCTTCTAGGTGAGCAGTTCTTC
CASSALLGEQFF
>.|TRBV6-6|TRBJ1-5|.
TGTGCCAGCAGGTACAGGGCTGGCAATCAGCCCCAGCATTTT
CASRYRAGNQPQHF